This passage covers 9 T cell receptor beta chains from one sample sequenced in a study of T-cell memory formation after mild COVID-19. TCRdb called the 5' RACE reads again in MiXCR, with one record for every CDR3 protein. This table holds over 450,000 distinct CDR3 sequences, roughly 20% found once. Sequences were obtained from PBMCs or a T cell subset sorted from them (not recorded which). The receptors were sampled from an adult woman who had mild COVID-19 (a few samples of this study predate the infection). Cell type and time point are not known.

At least ten counts were recorded for this clonotype. The chain joins TRBV5-1 to TRBJ2-7; D gene ambiguous. The CDR3 has 12 residues. The V end lost 0 bases, the J end lost 5 bases, and 6 bases lay between the germline ends. The germline V gene has CDR1 SGHRS and CDR2 YFSETQ. The CDR3 bases are TGCGCCAGCAGCTTGGACCGGGACGAGCAGTACTTC. It encodes CASSLDRDEQYF.

This clonotype was picked up a small number of times. The chain couples TRBV12-3 or TRBV12-4 to TRBJ1-1; TRBD1 aligns across 8 bases. The CDR3 length is 13 residues. V was clipped by 5 bases and J by 5 bases; unmatched bases: 4. The CDR3, as DNA: TGTGCCAGCAGTCGACAGGGGCAGACTGAAGCTTTCTTT. This gives the protein CASSRQGQTEAFF.

The sample holds a few counts of this clonotype. The genes are TRBV7-2 and TRBJ1-6; 10 bases fit TRBD1. The junction had 3 bases not matched to a gene; V was cut back by 4 bases and J by 6 bases. This CDR3 has 15 residues. Looked up from germline, CDR1 is SGHTA and CDR2 is FQGNSA. The CDR3 DNA follows: TGTGCCAGCAGCTACAGGGACAGGGGTAATTCACCCCTCCACTTT. The encoded protein is CASSYRDRGNSPLHF.

The gene calls are TRBV12-3 or TRBV12-4 and TRBJ1-1; D is ambiguous. The CDR3 consists of 13 residues. V was shortened by 3 bases and J by 4 bases, with 9 bases between the two germline ends. The chain's CDR3 is CASSFERATEAFF. The CDR3 bases are TGTGCCAGCAGTTTCGAACGGGCCACTGAAGCTTTCTTT.

In regard to this clonotype: The junction departs from germline at one end; a sequencing error may be responsible. The chain couples TRBV12-3 or TRBV12-4 to TRBJ1-1, with 10 nucleotides matching TRBD1. CDR3 length: 14 residues. The CDR3 protein is CASSPTGTGARWGF. In nucleotides, the CDR3 is TGTGCCAGCAGTCCCACCGGGACAGGGGCACGATGGGGCTTT.

This clonotype was seen more than once but under ten times. The rearrangement links TRBV7-9 to TRBJ2-1; 7 nucleotides agree with TRBD2. The CDR3 totals 14 residues. Trimming at V came to 10 bases and at J to 4 bases, leaving 10 bases not matched to a gene. Per germline, CDR1 SEHNR and CDR2 FQNEAQ (reference sequence). This CDR3 reads CATRRQGGYNEQFF. For the CDR3, the DNA is TGTGCCACCCGCCGGCAGGGAGGGTACAATGAGCAGTTCTTC.

The chain recombines TRBV5-1 with TRBJ2-1; D is possibly TRBD1 (6 bases). The germline V gene has CDR1 SGHRS and CDR2 YFSETQ. The CDR3 consists of 16 residues. The V end lost 0 bases, the J end lost 0 bases, and 10 bases lay between the germline ends. CDR3 in amino acids: CASSLVAGVSYNEQFF. The CDR3 DNA follows: TGCGCCAGCAGCTTGGTGGCAGGGGTCTCCTACAATGAGCAGTTCTTC.

The chain uses TRBV5-6 and TRBJ2-7, with D possibly TRBD2 on 6 matching bases. Germline assignment: CDR1 SGHDT and CDR2 YYEEEE. The CDR3 has 14 amino acids. Between the trimmed V and J ends, which lost 3 bases and 6 bases, there was a span of 16 bases. The CDR3 DNA is TGTGCCAGCAGCTGGATGGAGGGGCGAATCGAGCAGTACTTC. It specifies CASSWMEGRIEQYF.

This clonotype was found a few times. The V call is TRBV9, the J call TRBJ2-6; possibly TRBD1 for D (5 bases). V was shortened by 0 bases and J by 8 bases, with 15 bases between the two germline ends. The CDR3 is 16 residues long. Germline lookup yields CDR1 SGDLS and CDR2 YYNGEE. The CDR3: CASSVEGQGMSNVLTF. CDR3 nucleotides: TGTGCCAGCAGCGTAGAAGGTCAGGGAATGTCCAACGTCCTGACTTTC.